This T cell receptor (beta chain) was captured by sequencing in a study of T-cell reconstitution after alpha-beta-depleted transplantation in children. Study-wide findings and caveats: Newly produced T cells mostly provided counts and TCRbeta diversity after one year, as hyperexpanded clones declined.

V shed 6 bases and J 4 bases; nucleotides not matched to a gene: 5. CDR1 and CDR2 from the germline V gene are DFQATT and SNEGSKA (reference sequence). The CDR3 totals 13 residues. Unique molecular identifiers were used to barcode this TCRbeta library. TCRdb called the PCR reads again in MiXCR, with one record for every CDR3 protein. The sample gives about 350,000 distinct CDR3 sequences, about 17% of which show up once; roughly 41% is in the top ten. This clonotype was picked up many times. Its antigen is still unknown. This material consisted of PBMCs, mostly from graft donor cells, taken 360 days after TCRalphabeta/CD19-depleted stem cell transplant. The TCR was taken from a male patient aged 2 to 10 who had a stem cell transplant for acute lymphoblastic leukemia, so the T cells may come from the graft donor. This chain connects TRBV20-1 to TRBJ2-1, with 8 bases lining up with TRBD2. The CDR3 DNA reads as TGCAGTGCGGGTAGCGGGACTTACAATGAGCAGTTCTTC. Its protein product is CSAGSGTYNEQFF.